This record covers a single TCR beta chain. The clone's antigen remains unknown. Base qualities are missing; no much larger clone stands one base away. This sample stems from a study of T cell responses to AZD1222 COVID-19 vaccine (dated by TCRdb to the early 2020s). About the study as a whole: A total of just over 230 trial participants underwent TCR sequencing, of whom around 200 received two doses of AZD1222 and some 25 received two doses of the MenACWY control vaccine. Trial participants were enrolled by age into 18-55, 56-69 and 70-plus year subgroups, with around 150, 28 and 57 TCR-sequenced participants respectively. Study-wide findings and limitations: Because no samples from the day 14 peak response were available, repertoires could be characterized only after the peak T cell response. Most participants were white British and females outnumbered males, and the authors suggested that clonal diversity may have been underestimated. The 56-69-year group was small, and its depth increase did not reach significance, likely because of low power. Only six AZD1222 recipients were SARS-CoV-2 seropositive at baseline, limiting conclusions about previously exposed vaccinees. After two AZD1222 doses, both the breadth and the depth of spike-specific TCRs were significantly higher than at day 0 and than in MenACWY recipients. Vaccine-associated CD4 TCRs spanned the whole spike protein, with dominant responses in regions 160-218 and 743-854. Nearly half of unique spike-specific TCRs reportedly recognized epitopes outside regions mutated in the B.1.351 and B.1.1.7 variants.

The CDR3 regions of human TCRbeta chains were analyzed by immunosequencing. In the paper's pipeline: TCRs in the repertoires were matched against a reference library of SARS-CoV-2-specific TCRs that had been generated with the MIRA antigen-specificity platform. Breadth meant the fraction of unique TCRs that were SARS-CoV-2-associated, whereas depth meant the fraction of total T cells that were SARS-CoV-2-associated. Using the MIRA data, each spike-specific TCR was mapped to the spike region that the TCR reacts to and placed in a CD4 or CD8 class. Log10-transformed breadth and depth values were compared by one-way ANOVA with Sidak's multiple comparisons tests. The clones in this table, taken by TCRdb from immuneACCESS, are in-frame only. Not every clone is retained; where verified, under half of the shortfall comes from an unresolved V gene, and the cause of the rest is unknown. That table is the source of V, J and clone size, and D and trimming were worked out from the DNA. In all, the sample holds about 86,000 clones, and about 92% of those were seen once. The leading ten clones occupy approximately 5% of the sample.

The time point label here, explained by the study, means: about 28 days (+/-7) after the second vaccine dose. AZD1222 recipients whose second dose came at about 4 weeks and those whose second dose came at about 12 weeks were combined into one group, since spike-specific TCR depth and breadth did not differ between the two schedules. Vaccinee samples were obtained from the UK trials COV001 and COV002, which included a single-blind randomized controlled phase 2/3 trial of AZD1222 (ChAdOx1 nCoV-19) in healthy adults. Trial participant PBMC samples were collected at day 0 and day 28 after the second dose for TCRbeta chain sequencing. Trimming removed 1 base from V and 2 bases from J, leaving 8 bases between the germline ends. Looking up the germline V gene (reference sequence) yields CDR1 LGHDT and CDR2 YNNKEL. Measured from the cysteine to the phenylalanine, the CDR3 is 14 residues long. CDR3 DNA only is kept here, 42 bases in frame from base 1.

This clonotype was obtained from an adult who received the AZD1222 COVID-19 vaccine. The material sequenced was peripheral blood, taken 28 days after the second AZD1222 dose. The sequence links TRBV3-1 (or the pseudogene TRBV3-2) to TRBJ1-1; the D segment cannot be called with confidence. The DNA sequence is TGTGCCAGCAGCCAAGTGACCGGTAACACTGAAGCTTTCTTT. Its coded protein is CASSQVTGNTEAFF.